The clone carrying this T cell receptor (beta chain) was found once. The data derive from a study of blood T cell repertoires in COVID-19. Study as a whole: Acute and convalescent COVID-19 specimens originated in the United States, Italy and Spain. From T cells, B-cell-depleted T cells, or PBMCs came the material, which was cDNA or gDNA.

Original processing notes: Reference gene primer amplification yielded estimated nucleated cell counts. The repertoire was sequenced with immunoSEQ multiplex PCR; TCRdb's copy has only in-frame clones and lacks some. V, J and clone size are those of that table, while D and trimming were read from the DNA. The sample carries more than 95,000 clones, roughly 80% recorded once. V was trimmed by 0 bases and J by 1 base, leaving 2 bases between them. The CDR3 spans 13 residues. Germline lookup yields CDR1 SGHDT and CDR2 YYEEEE. Sequencing input: peripheral blood. This chain joins TRBV5-6 and TRBJ1-5, with D unclear. This TCR derives from a man in his fifties or sixties with acute or convalescent COVID-19. The CDR3 coding sequence is TGTGCCAGCAGCTTGGCAAGCAATCAGCCCCAGCATTTT. This codes for CASSLASNQPQHF.